Below are 28 T cell receptor beta chains sequenced from a single sample in a study of siplizumab effects on memory and regulatory T cells (dated by TCRdb to about 2019). Receptor libraries were prepared by the immunoSEQ multiplex PCR assay. What TCRdb holds here is the immuneACCESS table cut down to in-frame rearrangements. Part of the clones is not present; checked against another copy, under half of the missing clones reflect an unresolved V gene, and the others are unexplained. The sample includes about 70,000 clones, with 75% to 90% observed a single time. The ten largest clonotypes hold 1.7% of the sample. The sequenced sample consisted of Tregs sorted from blood. All receptors come from a human donor in good health.

The chain has TRBV30 and TRBJ2-7, with 9 bases aligning to TRBD2. The CDR3 length is 15 residues. Germline lookup yields CDR1 GTSNPN and CDR2 SVGIG (reference sequence). After removal of 0 bases from V and 4 bases from J, the junction contained 7 bases not matched to a gene. The CDR3 DNA reads TGTGCCTGGAGTGTAGCTAGCGGGGTTGCATACGAGCAGTACTTC. Its protein is CAWSVASGVAYEQYF.

The gene calls are TRBV19 and TRBJ2-3; a possible D gene is TRBD1 (6 bases). This CDR3 contains 16 residues. With 1 base removed from V and 7 bases from J, the gap between germline ends came to 18 bases. CDR1 LNHDA and CDR2 SQIVND come from the germline V gene (reference sequence). CDR3 in amino acids: CASSIADRSRGNTQYF. CDR3 nucleotides: TGTGCCAGTAGTATAGCTGACAGGAGCCGTGGGAATACGCAGTATTTT.

This chain links TRBV11-3 with TRBJ1-1; 9 nucleotides align to TRBD1. Germline loops: CDR1 SGHNT, CDR2 YENEEA. The CDR3 runs to 18 residues. J lost 0 bases, V lost 5 bases, and 13 bases had no gene match. This chain's CDR3 is CASSGYRGLRKMNTEAFF. As DNA, the CDR3 is TGTGCCAGCAGCGGATACAGGGGGCTAAGAAAAATGAACACTGAAGCTTTCTTT.

This rearrangement joins TRBV25-1 to TRBJ2-2, with TRBD1 matching 8 bases. In germline, CDR1 is MGHDK, CDR2 SYGVNS. This CDR3 is 17 amino acids long. The V and J ends lost 1 base and 3 bases, in that order; junction bases with no gene match: 7. For the CDR3, the DNA is TGTGCCAGCAGTGAATTTTTGCAGGGGGCGTACACCGGGGAGCTGTTTTTT. It encodes CASSEFLQGAYTGELFF.

The chain joins TRBV19 to TRBJ2-5, with D possibly being TRBD1 or TRBD2 (5 bases each). Germline V CDR1 and CDR2: LNHDA, SQIVND (reference sequence). The CDR3 length is 13 residues. The V end lost 2 bases, the J end lost 7 bases, and 11 bases lay between the germline ends. CDR3 amino acids: CASSISRGGTQYF. The CDR3 bases are TGTGCCAGTAGTATAAGCCGGGGCGGGACCCAGTACTTC.

This rearrangement joins TRBV30 to TRBJ1-1; D is perhaps TRBD1 (6 bases). The CDR3 contains 16 residues. Germline CDR1 reads GTSNPN; CDR2 reads SVGIG (reference sequence). Trimming shortened V by 2 bases and J by 5 bases, and 21 bases separated the two germline ends. CDR3 coding DNA: TGTGCCTGGAGTAACAGGGTGGTCGGAGCGCCGACTGAAGCTTTCTTT. It is translated as CAWSNRVVGAPTEAFF. The entire variable domain, with the rest obtained from reference TRBV30 and TRBJ1-1, is as follows: SQTIHQWPATLVQPVGSPLSLECTVEGTSNPNLYWYRQAAGRGLQLLFYSVGIGQISSEVPQNLSASRPQDRQFILSSKKLLLSDSGFYLCAWSNRVVGAPTEAFFGQGTRLTVV.

The rearrangement joins TRBV7-9 to TRBJ2-7; D not certain. This CDR3 has 14 amino acids. Trimming removed 1 base from V and 0 bases from J, with 7 bases in between. Germline values: CDR1 SEHNR, CDR2 FQNEAQ (reference sequence). CDR3 in DNA: TGTGCCAGCAGCTTAGATACGGGCTCCTACGAGCAGTACTTC. Protein sequence: CASSLDTGSYEQYF.

J is TRBJ1-2 and V is TRBV6-1; 9 bases are a match to TRBD1. The V segment lost 7 bases and the J segment 6 bases; nucleotides outside the gene matches: 12. In germline, CDR1 is MNHNS, CDR2 SASEGT. The CDR3 is 15 amino acids. The CDR3 DNA sequence: TGTGCCAGCACCTCGGGAGGGGACAGGGAGGATGGCTACACCTTC. Residues: CASTSGGDREDGYTF.

This chain connects TRBV7-9 to TRBJ2-4; TRBD1 is a possible D gene (6 bases). CDR1 and CDR2 (germline): SEHNR, FQNEAQ (reference sequence). V dropped 5 bases and J dropped 9 bases, with 14 bases sitting between them. This CDR3 contains 13 residues. CDR3 sequence reads: CASSHDRPVIQYF. In DNA form, the CDR3 reads TGTGCCAGCAGCCATGACAGGCCGGTCATTCAGTACTTC.

The V and J genes are TRBV7-9 and TRBJ2-1; TRBD2 matches 8 bases. The CDR3 extends over 16 amino acids. Trimming removed 7 bases from V and 6 bases from J; junction bases left unmatched: 14. Germline V lookup: CDR1 SEHNR, CDR2 FQNEAQ (reference sequence). Here the CDR3 DNA reads TGTGCCAGCACCCCCCGGGGGCGGGAGGATCGCAATGAGCAGTTCTTC. This encodes CASTPRGREDRNEQFF.

The chain uses TRBV6-1 and TRBJ1-2; possible D gene TRBD1, 6 bases. V was cut by 6 bases and J by 4 bases, with 18 bases left in between. The CDR3 is 15 amino acids. The germline V gene has CDR1 MNHNS and CDR2 SASEGT. The CDR3 spells CASRAVGTRGYGYTF. The CDR3, as DNA: TGTGCCAGCAGAGCGGTCGGGACACGAGGCTATGGCTACACCTTC.

This chain uses TRBV7-3 with TRBJ2-7; D may be TRBD2 (5 bases). V was trimmed by 6 bases and J by 3 bases, leaving 12 bases between them. In germline, CDR1 is SGHTA, CDR2 FQGTGA. CDR3 size: 13 residues. The CDR3 spells CASSYGLNYEQYF. CDR3 nucleotides: TGTGCCAGCAGTTACGGACTGAACTACGAGCAGTACTTC.

This rearrangement joins TRBV30 to TRBJ1-5; D is ambiguous. This CDR3 comprises 15 residues. Germline-derived CDR1 and CDR2 are GTSNPN and SVGIG (reference sequence). V lost 1 base and J 3 bases, leaving 13 bases between the germline ends. CDR3 sequence (DNA): TGTGCCTGGAGTGCCTCAGGACCTCCCAATCAGCCCCAGCATTTT. Amino acids: CAWSASGPPNQPQHF. Based on the CDR3 plus reference TRBV30 and TRBJ1-5, the full variable domain is SQTIHQWPATLVQPVGSPLSLECTVEGTSNPNLYWYRQAAGRGLQLLFYSVGIGQISSEVPQNLSASRPQDRQFILSSKKLLLSDSGFYLCAWSASGPPNQPQHFGDGTRLSIL.

The chain has TRBV27 and TRBJ1-3; D is unresolved. Per germline, CDR1 MNHEY and CDR2 SMNVEV (reference sequence). Trimming cost V 0 bases and J 2 bases, with 8 bases left between them. CDR3 length: 15 amino acids. The DNA of the CDR3 is TGTGCCAGCAGTTTATCGAGTCAGACTGGAAACACCATATATTTT. It yields the protein CASSLSSQTGNTIYF.

In its sample, this clone was seen once. The chain couples TRBV4-1 to TRBJ2-5; D not certain. V was trimmed by 2 bases and J by 3 bases, leaving 10 bases between them. The CDR3 has 14 residues. CDR1 is MGHRA, CDR2 YSYEKL, per germline. CDR3: CASSQNWAKETQYF. DNA for the CDR3: TGCGCCAGCAGCCAAAATTGGGCGAAAGAGACCCAGTACTTC.

The chain is built from TRBV6-6 and TRBJ2-2; the D is unclear. The CDR3 has 14 amino acids. Germline CDR1 reads MNHNY; CDR2 reads SVGAGI (reference sequence). The germline V and J ends were trimmed by 5 bases and 3 bases, with 10 bases remaining between them. As DNA, the CDR3 is TGTGCCAGCAGTCAAGACCGCTACACCGGGGAGCTGTTTTTT. Encoded protein: CASSQDRYTGELFF.

The chain has TRBV7-9 and TRBJ2-1; 7 bases line up with TRBD2. CDR1 SEHNR and CDR2 FQNEAQ come from the germline V gene (reference sequence). The CDR3 is 12 residues long. With V trimmed by 8 bases and J by 3 bases, 1 base remained unmatched. As DNA, the CDR3 is TGTGCCAGCTGGACTAGCTACAATGAGCAGTTCTTC. Its translation: CASWTSYNEQFF.

The rearrangement joins TRBV5-1 to TRBJ2-7; 8 bases map to TRBD1. The CDR3 sequence is 16 residues long. After removal of 1 base from V and 3 bases from J, the junction contained 9 bases not matched to a gene. Germline V CDR1 and CDR2: SGHRS, YFSETQ. The CDR3 DNA sequence: TGCGCCAGCAGCTTGTCCACCGGGACAGGCTTCTACGAGCAGTACTTC. Encoded protein: CASSLSTGTGFYEQYF.

The J gene is TRBJ2-4, the V gene TRBV6-1, with D unresolved. The CDR3 loop spans 17 amino acids. Germline V gene data show CDR1 as MNHNS and CDR2 as SASEGT. Trimming took 4 bases from V and 0 from J, leaving 16 bases between them. The CDR3 DNA reads as TGTGCCAGCAGTGGAGCCCGGGCCTACCTAGCCAAAAACATTCAGTACTTC. This encodes CASSGARAYLAKNIQYF.

The chain combines TRBV7-2 with TRBJ2-7; 7 positions agree with TRBD2. After removal of 0 bases from V and 1 base from J, the junction contained 3 bases not matched to a gene. Germline CDR1 and CDR2: SGHTA and FQGNSA. The CDR3 is 15 residues long. The CDR3 DNA follows: TGTGCCAGCAGCTTAGCGGGGGGGGTGTCCTACGAGCAGTACTTC. Protein: CASSLAGGVSYEQYF.

This chain connects TRBV10-1 to TRBJ2-3; no reliable D call. The CDR3 contains 13 residues. Germline CDR1 is WNHNN and CDR2 is SYGVQD (reference sequence). V was trimmed by 5 bases and J by 6 bases, leaving 12 bases between them. The CDR3 sequence: CASSLVLGDTQYF. CDR3 DNA: TGCGCCAGCAGTTTAGTATTAGGTGATACGCAGTATTTT.

V and J are TRBV12-5 and TRBJ2-7, with D perhaps matching TRBD2 (6 bases). V was clipped by 9 bases and J by 2 bases, with 17 bases between them. Germline-derived CDR1 and CDR2 are LGHNT and FRNRAP. This CDR3 has 14 residues. The CDR3 sequence is CARRTTRVTYEQYF. The CDR3 DNA reads TGTGCTAGAAGGACTACCAGGGTTACCTACGAGCAGTACTTC.

V is TRBV10-2 and J is TRBJ2-5; D might be TRBD2 (5 bases). Germline assignment: CDR1 WSHSY and CDR2 SAAADI. This CDR3 is built from 14 residues. The V gene lost 6 bases and the J gene lost 2 bases, with 13 bases spanning the gap. The CDR3 loop reads CASRFAGGQETQYF. The DNA of the CDR3 is TGCGCCAGCAGGTTTGCGGGCGGTCAAGAGACCCAGTACTTC.

V usage is TRBV19 and J usage is TRBJ2-1; D gene unclear. Germline V gene lookup returns CDR1 LNHDA and CDR2 SQIVND (reference sequence). This CDR3 region has 11 residues. V was clipped by 4 bases and J by 6 bases, with 4 bases between them. The CDR3 region is CASSSANEQFF. CDR3 coding DNA: TGTGCCAGTAGTAGCGCCAATGAGCAGTTCTTC.

CDR3 in DNA: TGTGCCAGCAGTTATACCGGGACTAGCGGGAACTACGAGCAGTACTTC. Translating gives CASSYTGTSGNYEQYF. The chain employs TRBV7-9 and TRBJ2-7; TRBD2 aligns across 13 bases. Germline V gene data show CDR1 as SEHNR and CDR2 as FQNEAQ (reference sequence). CDR3 length: 16 residues. The ends lost 6 bases at V and 3 bases at J; junction bases unmatched: 8.

The chain recombines TRBV5-1 with TRBJ1-2; D gene uncertain. Germline V gives CDR1 SGHRS, CDR2 YFSETQ. This CDR3 is built from 14 residues. The ends were cut back, 0 bases at V and 3 bases at J, with 9 bases in the middle. The chain's CDR3 is CASSLVLGDYGYTF. The DNA of the CDR3 is TGCGCCAGCAGCTTGGTCCTGGGAGACTATGGCTACACCTTC.

The chain uses TRBV30 and TRBJ1-6; 11 bases align to TRBD1. The V segment lost 5 bases and the J segment 9 bases; nucleotides outside the gene matches: 3. There are 13 residues in the CDR3. In germline, CDR1 is GTSNPN, CDR2 SVGIG (reference sequence). CDR3 sequence: CAWGQGARSPLHF. The CDR3 DNA sequence: TGTGCCTGGGGACAGGGGGCGCGTTCACCCCTCCACTTT. The entire variable domain, with the rest obtained from reference TRBV30 and TRBJ1-6, is as follows: SQTIHQWPATLVQPVGSPLSLECTVEGTSNPNLYWYRQAAGRGLQLLFYSVGIGQISSEVPQNLSASRPQDRQFILSSKKLLLSDSGFYLCAWGQGARSPLHFGNGTRLTVT.

V gene TRBV29-1 combines with J gene TRBJ1-5; 10 bases line up with TRBD1. Germline assignment: CDR1 SQVTM and CDR2 ANQGSEA. This CDR3 is 16 amino acids long. J lost 9 bases, V lost 2 bases, and 13 bases had no gene match. The CDR3 nucleotides are TGCAGCGTTGAAATCTTCGACAGGGGGCGAATTTCGCCCCAGCATTTT. This codes for CSVEIFDRGRISPQHF.